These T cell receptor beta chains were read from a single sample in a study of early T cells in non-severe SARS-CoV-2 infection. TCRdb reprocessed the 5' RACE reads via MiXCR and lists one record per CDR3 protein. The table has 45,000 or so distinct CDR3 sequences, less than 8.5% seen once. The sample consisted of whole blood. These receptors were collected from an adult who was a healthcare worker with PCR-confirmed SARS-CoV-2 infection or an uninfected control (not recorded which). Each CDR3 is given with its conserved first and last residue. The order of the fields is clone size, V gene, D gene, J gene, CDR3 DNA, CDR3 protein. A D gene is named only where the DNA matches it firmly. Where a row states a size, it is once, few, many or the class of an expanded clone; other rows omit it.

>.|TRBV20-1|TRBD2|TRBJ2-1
TGCAGTGCCCGGAGGACTAGCGGGATCCACAATGAGCAGTTCTTC
CSARRTSGIHNEQFF
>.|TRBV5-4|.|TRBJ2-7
TGTGCCAGCAGCTTGGGACTAGTAGCGAAAGAGCAGTACTTC
CASSLGLVAKEQYF
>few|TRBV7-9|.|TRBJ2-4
TGTGCCAGCAGCTTAGTGGTAGCCAAAAACATTCAGTACTTC
CASSLVVAKNIQYF
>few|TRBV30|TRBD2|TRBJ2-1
TGTGCCCACGGACTAGCCAGGGAGCAGTTCTTC
CAHGLAREQFF
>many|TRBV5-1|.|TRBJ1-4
TGCGCCAGCAGCCGCCCAGGGGTTGAAAAACTGTTTTTT
CASSRPGVEKLFF
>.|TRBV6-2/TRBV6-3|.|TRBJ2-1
TGTGCCAGCACTCTCGGGCGTCTAATGGTCAATGAGCAGTTCTTC
CASTLGRLMVNEQFF
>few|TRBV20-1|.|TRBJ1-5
TGCAGTGCTAGAGACTCCCTCTGGGCGACGGGTCAGCCCCAGCATTTT
CSARDSLWATGQPQHF
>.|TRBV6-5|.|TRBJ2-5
TGTGCCAGCGGAGAGTACCAAGAGACCCAGTACTTC
CASGEYQETQYF
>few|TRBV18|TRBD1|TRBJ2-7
TGTGCCAGCTCCCACACCCAGGGGGACGACGAGCAGTACTTC
CASSHTQGDDEQYF
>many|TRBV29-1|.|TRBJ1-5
TGCAGCGTTGGGGGCGGCAATCAGCCCCAGCATTTT
CSVGGGNQPQHF
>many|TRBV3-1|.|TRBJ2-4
TGTGCCAGCAGCCCCCCGGGGATGAACATTCAGTACTTC
CASSPPGMNIQYF
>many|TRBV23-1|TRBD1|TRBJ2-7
TGCGCCAGTAGGGACAGGGATAACGAGCAGTACTTC
CASRDRDNEQYF
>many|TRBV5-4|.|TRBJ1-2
TGTGCCAGCAGCTTGGGTACAGGCCCACCTAACTATGGCTACACCTTC
CASSLGTGPPNYGYTF
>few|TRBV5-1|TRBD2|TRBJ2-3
TGCGCCAGCAGCCTAGGGACTAGCGGGGGAGGAGATACGCAGTATTTT
CASSLGTSGGGDTQYF
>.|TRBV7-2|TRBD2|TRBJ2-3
TGTGCCAGCAGCCCGGGACTAGCGGGCCCTCAGGGAGATACGCAGTATTTT
CASSPGLAGPQGDTQYF
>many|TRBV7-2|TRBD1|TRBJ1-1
TGTGCCAGCAGCTTCCAGGGGGCAGCGAACACTGAAGCTTTCTTT
CASSFQGAANTEAFF
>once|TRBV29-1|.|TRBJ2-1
TGCAGCGTTTCAGACAATGAGCAGTTCTTC
CSVSDNEQFF
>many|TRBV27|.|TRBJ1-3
TGTGCCAGCAGTGGGCCCTTTTCAGGGTCTGAAAACACCATATATTTT
CASSGPFSGSENTIYF
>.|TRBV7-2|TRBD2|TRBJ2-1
TGTGCCAGCTTAGGGACTAGCGGGGGGCTGTACAATGAGCAGTTCTTC
CASLGTSGGLYNEQFF
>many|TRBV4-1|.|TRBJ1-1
TGCGCCAGCAGCAAAGTGCTCACGAGGGGTATCACTGAAGCTTTCTTT
CASSKVLTRGITEAFF
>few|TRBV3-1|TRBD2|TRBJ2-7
TGTGCCAGCAGCCAACTAGCGGGGGACCATAAGCGCGAGCAGTACTTC
CASSQLAGDHKREQYF
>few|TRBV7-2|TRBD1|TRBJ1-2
TGTGCCAGCAGCCGAACGCAGTGGAGGGGGCGCGGCTATGGCTACACCTTC
CASSRTQWRGRGYGYTF
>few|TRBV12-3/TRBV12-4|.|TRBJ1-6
TGTGCCAGCACCACCGGGTATCGGACCTATAATTCACCCCTCCACTTT
CASTTGYRTYNSPLHF
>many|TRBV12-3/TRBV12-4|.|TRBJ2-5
TGTGCCAGCAGTTTAGAAGCGAGAAGTCGGGAGACCCAGTACTTC
CASSLEARSRETQYF
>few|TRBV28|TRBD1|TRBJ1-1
TGTGCCAGCAGTTCGACAGGGCTAAACACTGAAGCTTTCTTT
CASSSTGLNTEAFF
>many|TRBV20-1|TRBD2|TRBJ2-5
TGCAGTGCTGGACTAGCGGGGGGACCGAGAACCCAAGAGACCCAGTACTTC
CSAGLAGGPRTQETQYF
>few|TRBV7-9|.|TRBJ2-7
TGTGCCAGCAGCCCGGACCCAGGTTACGAGCAGTACTTC
CASSPDPGYEQYF
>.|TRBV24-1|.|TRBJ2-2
TGTGCCACCAGTGATTTAGTCGCAGGGGATTATAGGGAGCTGTTTTTT
CATSDLVAGDYRELFF